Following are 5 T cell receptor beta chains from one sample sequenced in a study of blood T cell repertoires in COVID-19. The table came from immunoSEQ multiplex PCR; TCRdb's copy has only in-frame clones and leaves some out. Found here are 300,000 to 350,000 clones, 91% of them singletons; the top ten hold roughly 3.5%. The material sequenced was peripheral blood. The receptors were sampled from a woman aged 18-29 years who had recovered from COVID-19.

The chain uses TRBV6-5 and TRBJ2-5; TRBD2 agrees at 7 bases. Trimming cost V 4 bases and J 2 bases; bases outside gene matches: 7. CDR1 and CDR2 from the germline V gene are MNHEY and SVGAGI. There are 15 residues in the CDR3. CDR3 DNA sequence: TGTGCCAGCAGTTTAAATGGACTAGGACAAGAGACCCAGTACTTC. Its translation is CASSLNGLGQETQYF.

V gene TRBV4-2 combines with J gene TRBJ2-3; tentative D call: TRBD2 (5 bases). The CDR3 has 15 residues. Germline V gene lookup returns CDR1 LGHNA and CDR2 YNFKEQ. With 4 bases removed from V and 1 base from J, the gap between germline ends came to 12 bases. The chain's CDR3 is CASSPRQEGTDTQYF. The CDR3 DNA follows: TGTGCCAGCAGCCCCAGGCAGGAGGGCACAGATACGCAGTATTTT.

The DNA for the CDR3 is TGTGCCAGCAGCTCAGGGTTCCAAGAGACCCAGTACTTC. Its protein is CASSSGFQETQYF. The V call is TRBV5-4, the J call TRBJ2-5; D possibly corresponds to TRBD1 (5 bases). Trimming removed 3 bases from V and 1 base from J, with 7 bases in between. The germline V gene has CDR1 SGHNT and CDR2 YYREEE (reference sequence). The CDR3 sequence is 13 residues long.

The CDR3 nucleotides are TGTGCCAGCAGTTTGAACCTACAAGAGACCCAGTACTTC. It translates to CASSLNLQETQYF. The chain links TRBV12-3 or TRBV12-4 to TRBJ2-5; no clear D gene. V was pared by 3 bases and J by 2 bases, with 7 bases between. This CDR3 is 13 amino acids long.

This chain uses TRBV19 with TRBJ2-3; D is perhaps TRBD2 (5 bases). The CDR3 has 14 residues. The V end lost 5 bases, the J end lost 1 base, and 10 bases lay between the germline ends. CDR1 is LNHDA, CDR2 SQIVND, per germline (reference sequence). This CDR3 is CASSVARGTDTQYF. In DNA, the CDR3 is TGTGCCAGTAGTGTAGCGCGGGGCACAGATACGCAGTATTTT.